The TCR beta chain under discussion was sequenced for a study of cytomegalovirus exposure and HLA in healthy donors. Healthy people donating bone marrow made up the donors. Study outcomes and limitations: Generally TCR sequences proved uncommon, though certain public TCRs appeared in numerous donors. Accurate predictions that matched the HLA-A and HLA-B alleles of most subjects were reportedly made from TCR beta sequences. Previously analyzed data showed that most TCR beta V segments were productive at a frequency of about 90% or about 30%.

The length of the CDR3 is 16 residues. Germline lookup yields CDR1 MRHNA and CDR2 SNTAGT. V was shortened by 0 bases and J by 0 bases, with 6 bases between the two germline ends. 13 Jbeta primers and 60 Vbeta primers were used for the PCR. The table came from immunoSEQ multiplex PCR; TCRdb's copy has only in-frame clones and leaves some out. This sample carries over 50,000 clones, roughly four fifths of them seen once, and the ten largest clones take around 1.7%. Note on this clone: The antigen is unknown.

The gene calls are TRBV6-4 and TRBJ2-6; D is ambiguous. This TCR was sampled from a man in his forties in good health and CMV-seronegative. Sequencing was done on a sample of PBMCs. CDR3 in amino acids: CASSDSRGSGANVLTF. CDR3 in DNA: TGTGCCAGCAGTGACTCGCGTGGCTCTGGGGCCAACGTCCTGACTTTC.